The sample holds a few counts of the clone carrying this T cell receptor beta chain. Trimming removed 8 bases from V and 3 bases from J; junction bases left unmatched: 7. This CDR3 is 14 amino acids long. Germline V gives CDR1 SNHLY, CDR2 FYNNEI. These data are taken from a study of T cells in Graves' hyperthyroidism and ophthalmopathy. Each 10 ml fresh peripheral blood draw supplied the PBMCs. RNA transcripts yielded amplified TCR beta CDR3 regions. The HTBI primer set drove a first-round RT-PCR of the TCR CDR3. TCRdb fed the multiplex PCR reads into MiXCR, producing one record per CDR3 protein. This sample yields roughly 500,000 distinct CDR3 sequences, of which around 24% are seen a single time; approximately 10% belongs to the top ten.

The sequence derives from a woman in her thirties with Graves' ophthalmopathy. Material: blood. This chain uses TRBV2 with TRBJ2-7; TRBD1 agrees at 10 bases. The CDR3 nucleotides are TGTGCCAGCGCTCTCCGGGACAGGGGCTACGAGCAGTACTTC. It encodes CASALRDRGYEQYF.